Listed below are T cell receptor beta chains from one sample, sequenced in a study of technical replicates of blood from a few donors. Libraries were prepared by immunoSEQ multiplex PCR; TCRdb keeps only in-frame clonotypes and omits some of them. The table has approximately 51,000 clones, just over 90% seen once. The specimen sequenced was PBMCs. These receptors all stem from a human donor in good health. Some clones in this sample may be carry-over from other donors' samples. CDR3s include the opening cysteine and the closing phenylalanine or tryptophan. A D gene is named only where the DNA matches it firmly. Clone size is stated in some rows and not others, as once, few, many or a class when expanded.

D gene: -; J gene: TRBJ2-7; clone size: -; V gene: TRBV2; CDR3 length: 12; CDR3 DNA: TGTGCCAGCAGGGTTGAGGCCTACGAGCAGTACTTC; CDR3 protein: CASRVEAYEQYF
D gene: -; J gene: TRBJ1-2; clone size: -; V gene: TRBV10-3; CDR3 length: 11; CDR3 DNA: TGTGCCACCGGGACTAACTATGGCTACACCTTC; CDR3 protein: CATGTNYGYTF
D gene: TRBD2; J gene: TRBJ2-3; clone size: -; V gene: TRBV7-9; CDR3 length: 18; CDR3 DNA: TGTGCCAGCATCACAACGAGACTAGCGGGGGGGCAAACAGATACGCAGTATTTT; CDR3 protein: CASITTRLAGGQTDTQYF
D gene: -; J gene: TRBJ2-3; clone size: -; V gene: TRBV4-2; CDR3 length: 16; CDR3 DNA: TGTGCCAGCAGCCAAGATCCGGGTCTTGGCACAGATACGCAGTATTTT; CDR3 protein: CASSQDPGLGTDTQYF
D gene: -; J gene: TRBJ1-1; clone size: -; V gene: TRBV5-1; CDR3 length: 13; CDR3 DNA: TGCGCCAGCAGCTTGGAGGAGAGCACTGAAGCTTTCTTT; CDR3 protein: CASSLEESTEAFF
D gene: -; J gene: TRBJ2-7; clone size: -; V gene: TRBV18; CDR3 length: 13; CDR3 DNA: TGTGCCAGCTCCCCTCTGAGCTCCTACGAGCAGTACTTC; CDR3 protein: CASSPLSSYEQYF
D gene: TRBD2; J gene: TRBJ2-1; clone size: -; V gene: TRBV2; CDR3 length: 14; CDR3 DNA: TGTGCCAGCAGTGGACTAGCGGGGGACAATGAGCAGTTCTTC; CDR3 protein: CASSGLAGDNEQFF
D gene: TRBD1; J gene: TRBJ2-5; clone size: -; V gene: TRBV5-5; CDR3 length: 15; CDR3 DNA: TGTGCCAGCAGCTTGGGGACAGGGGGGGGAGAGACCCAGTACTTC; CDR3 protein: CASSLGTGGGETQYF
D gene: -; J gene: TRBJ2-1; clone size: -; V gene: TRBV13; CDR3 length: 15; CDR3 DNA: TGTGCCAGCAGCCGTTCTAGCGGAGGGGGGAATGAGCAGTTCTTC; CDR3 protein: CASSRSSGGGNEQFF
D gene: -; J gene: TRBJ1-6; clone size: once; V gene: TRBV2; CDR3 length: 17; CDR3 DNA: TGTGCCAGCACCAACCGCAGGGGAGGGAGTCGTAATTCACCCCTCCACTTT; CDR3 protein: CASTNRRGGSRNSPLHF
D gene: TRBD1; J gene: TRBJ2-3; clone size: -; V gene: TRBV7-9; CDR3 length: 15; CDR3 DNA: TGTGCCAGCAGCCGCGGACAGGGGGCTGCAGATACGCAGTATTTT; CDR3 protein: CASSRGQGAADTQYF
D gene: -; J gene: TRBJ1-1; clone size: -; V gene: TRBV6-6; CDR3 length: 12; CDR3 DNA: TGTGCCAGCAGTTACGGGCAGACTGAAGCTTTCTTT; CDR3 protein: CASSYGQTEAFF
D gene: TRBD2; J gene: TRBJ2-1; clone size: -; V gene: TRBV4-1; CDR3 length: 15; CDR3 DNA: TGCGCCAGCAGCCAAATTAGCGGGGACTACAATGAGCAGTTCTTC; CDR3 protein: CASSQISGDYNEQFF
D gene: TRBD1; J gene: TRBJ2-7; clone size: -; V gene: TRBV6-6; CDR3 length: 14; CDR3 DNA: TGTGCCAGCAGTCGGGACAGGGGTTCCTACGAGCAGTACTTC; CDR3 protein: CASSRDRGSYEQYF